This T cell receptor beta chain was sequenced for a study of identical twins. Study observations and caveats: Partly confounded zero-insertion analyses could result from invariant MAIT and iNKT cells. Abundant beta clonotypes from cord blood bore fewer insertions; memory repertoires lacked this pattern.

With respect to this clonotype: Its antigen remains unknown.

The germline V gene encodes CDR1 LGHDT and CDR2 YNNKEL (reference sequence). This CDR3 comprises 13 residues. Trimming pared 1 base from V and 11 bases from J, leaving 13 bases between. Template switching, a step in the protocol, added a universal primer site, and cDNA carried unique molecular identifiers. Each CDR3 protein is one row after TCRdb ran MiXCR on the 5' RACE reads. The repertoire consists of hundreds of thousands of distinct CDR3 sequences, with 12% occurring once and the leading ten covering about 1.5%. The same data also went into a second study, on yellow fever vaccine responses in identical twins.

The chain couples TRBV3-1 to TRBJ2-3; D may be TRBD2 (5 bases). Sequences were obtained from PBMCs. The sequence came from a woman between 18 and 29 years old in good health. The CDR3 nucleotides read TGTGCCAGCAGCCAAGGAGAGAGGGCAAGGCAGTATTTT. Encoded protein: CASSQGERARQYF.